One and the same sample provided the 2 T cell receptor beta chains below, sequenced in a study of blood T cell repertoires in COVID-19. TCRdb's table, derived via immunoSEQ multiplex PCR, lists solely in-frame clones and lacks some. Of roughly 150,000 clones listed, approximately 90% were seen once; the top ten hold roughly 5%. Input material: peripheral blood. The receptors were gathered from a man between 18 and 35 years old with COVID-19, enrolled during active disease.

This chain uses TRBV6-4 with TRBJ2-1; 8 bases fit TRBD1. Per germline, CDR1 MRHNA and CDR2 SNTAGT. The V segment lost 5 bases and the J segment 8 bases; nucleotides outside the gene matches: 11. The length of the CDR3 is 15 residues. CDR3 residues: CASSQQGERFHEQFF. The CDR3 nucleotides are TGTGCCAGCAGTCAACAGGGGGAGCGCTTTCATGAGCAGTTCTTC.

The table lists this clone with a few counts. The chain joins TRBV5-5 to TRBJ1-2; D is unresolved. CDR1 SGHKS and CDR2 YYEKEE come from the germline V gene (reference sequence). The CDR3 loop spans 14 amino acids. Trimming cost V 5 bases and J 4 bases, with 15 bases left between them. Here the CDR3 reads CASRIGDTLYGYTF. As DNA, the CDR3 is TGTGCCAGCAGGATCGGGGATACCCTCTATGGCTACACCTTC.